These T cell receptor beta chains were read from a single sample in a study of blood T cells in healthy people across ages. TCRdb recomputed calls from the 5' RACE reads with MiXCR, one row per CDR3 protein. The table includes around 1,700,000 distinct CDR3 sequences, under 30% detected once. Sequencing was performed on blood. These receptor sequences come from a woman in her 30s in good health. Both conserved end residues are part of each CDR3. The order of the fields is V gene, J gene, D gene, clone size, CDR3 DNA, CDR3 protein. A D gene is named only where the DNA matches it firmly. The listing skips clone size in some rows; elsewhere it reads once, few, many or a size class.

V: TRBV15; J: TRBJ2-5; D: NA; size: few; DNA: TGTGCCACCAGCAACCGAGTACAGGAAGTCGGAGATACGCAGTACTTC; CDR3: CATSNRVQEVGDTQYF
V: TRBV20-1; J: TRBJ1-5; D: NA; size: NA; DNA: TGCAGTGCTAGGCCGGACGGCTCAGACGCGCCCCAGCATTTT; CDR3: CSARPDGSDAPQHF
V: TRBV12-3/TRBV12-4; J: TRBJ1-6; D: TRBD1; size: NA; DNA: TGTGCCAGCAGTTCACCAGACAGGGCAAACAGTTCACCCCTCCACTTT; CDR3: CASSSPDRANSSPLHF
V: TRBV29-1; J: TRBJ1-1; D: NA; size: NA; DNA: TGCAGCGTTGCTCCCCAGGCTGGTTCTGGTGAAGCTTTCTTT; CDR3: CSVAPQAGSGEAFF
V: TRBV27; J: TRBJ1-2; D: NA; size: many; DNA: TGTGCCAGCAGCAAGGGGGGACGGTATGGCTACACCTTC; CDR3: CASSKGGRYGYTF
V: TRBV29-1; J: TRBJ1-1; D: TRBD1; size: NA; DNA: TGCAGCGTAATCGCCCCGGGACAGCTGAACACTGAAGCTTTCTTT; CDR3: CSVIAPGQLNTEAFF
V: TRBV7-2; J: TRBJ2-1; D: NA; size: NA; DNA: TGTGCCAGCAGCTTAGGCTCAGGGGTCTCCTACAATGAGCAGTTCTTC; CDR3: CASSLGSGVSYNEQFF
V: TRBV27; J: TRBJ1-2; D: NA; size: NA; DNA: TGTGCCAGCAGTTTATGGAGGGGCTACACCTTC; CDR3: CASSLWRGYTF
V: TRBV14; J: TRBJ2-5; D: TRBD2; size: NA; DNA: TGTGCTAGCACGACTAGCGGGAGCCCAGAGACCCAGTACTTC; CDR3: CASTTSGSPETQYF
V: TRBV3-1; J: TRBJ2-2; D: TRBD1; size: NA; DNA: TGTGCCAGCAGTCGGACAGGCACGGCCGGGGAGCTGTTTTTT; CDR3: CASSRTGTAGELFF
V: TRBV7-4; J: TRBJ1-4; D: NA; size: few; DNA: TGTGCCAGCAGCTTAGGGGACAACAGTAATGAAAAACTGTTTTTT; CDR3: CASSLGDNSNEKLFF
V: TRBV4-1; J: TRBJ2-1; D: NA; size: NA; DNA: TGCGCCAGCAGCCAAGCTTGGGGTAATGAGCAGTTCTTC; CDR3: CASSQAWGNEQFF
V: TRBV5-1; J: TRBJ1-1; D: NA; size: NA; DNA: TGCGCCAGCAGCACTGGAGGGGGTAGAAGGATGAACACTGAAGCTTTCTTT; CDR3: CASSTGGGRRMNTEAFF
V: TRBV10-1; J: TRBJ2-1; D: NA; size: few; DNA: TGCGCCAGCAGTGATGGTCCTAGCCGGAATCACAATGAGCAGTTCTTC; CDR3: CASSDGPSRNHNEQFF
V: TRBV11-2; J: TRBJ2-2; D: NA; size: NA; DNA: TGTGCCAGCAGCCCAGGTGTTAGGGGGTTTGACACCGGGGAGCTGTTTTTT; CDR3: CASSPGVRGFDTGELFF
V: TRBV18; J: TRBJ2-3; D: TRBD1; size: few; DNA: TGTGCCAGCTCACCATACGAGACAGGGAAGAGGTATTTT; CDR3: CASSPYETGKRYF
V: TRBV7-6; J: TRBJ1-5; D: NA; size: NA; DNA: TGTGCCAGCAGCACCCGGAGAAGTCAGCCCCAGCATTTT; CDR3: CASSTRRSQPQHF